The 27 T cell receptor beta chains listed next were all sequenced from one sample in a study of T cells in localized non-small cell lung cancer. Generated by immunoSEQ multiplex PCR, the TCRdb table keeps only in-frame clones and is missing some. This sample has 50,000 to 60,000 clones, with over 70% found just once. Here the sequenced sample was PBMCs, taken before any cancer treatment. These receptors came from a woman aged 40 to 75 with stage II lung adenocarcinoma.

V is TRBV5-6 and J is TRBJ2-7; D is ambiguous. Trimming pared 6 bases from V and 0 bases from J, leaving 19 bases between. Germline CDR1 is SGHDT and CDR2 is YYEEEE. CDR3 size: 16 residues. The CDR3 coding sequence is TGTGCCAGCACCTCCAACCTAGAGCTGCGCTCCTACGAGCAGTACTTC. It translates to CASTSNLELRSYEQYF.

The J gene is TRBJ2-7, the V gene TRBV2; TRBD1 matches 7 bases. Trimming took 8 bases from V and 5 from J; bases not matched to a gene: 3. The CDR3 is 11 residues long. CDR1 and CDR2 from the germline V gene are SNHLY and FYNNEI. CDR3 sequence reads: CASHDRDEQYF. The CDR3 coding sequence is TGTGCCAGCCATGACAGGGACGAGCAGTACTTC.

The chain employs TRBV10-3 and TRBJ2-5, with D unclear. V lost 0 bases and J lost 0, with 8 bases in between. In germline, CDR1 is ENHRY, CDR2 SYGVKD. CDR3 length: 15 residues. The CDR3 reads CAISESNGDQETQYF. CDR3 nucleotides: TGTGCCATCAGTGAGTCGAATGGGGACCAAGAGACCCAGTACTTC.

In DNA, the CDR3 is TGTGCCAGCTCACCGGGGCTCTCCCAAGAGACCCAGTACTTC. As protein: CASSPGLSQETQYF. The rearrangement links TRBV18 to TRBJ2-5; D may be TRBD1 (5 bases). Deletions cut 3 bases from V and 1 base from J, with 9 bases between. The CDR3 runs to 14 residues. Germline values: CDR1 KGHSH, CDR2 LQKENI.

The V call is TRBV11-3, the J call TRBJ1-1, with D tentatively TRBD1 (5 bases). CDR3 size: 13 residues. CDR1 and CDR2 from the germline V gene are SGHNT and YENEEA. V was shortened by 1 base and J by 8 bases, with 11 bases between the two germline ends. CDR3 in DNA: TGTGCCAGCAGCTTAGTCTGGGGCTCCGAAGCTTTCTTT. This encodes CASSLVWGSEAFF.

The chain combines TRBV7-3 with TRBJ2-1; TRBD1 is a possible D gene (5 bases). Trimming took 0 bases from V and 3 from J, leaving 12 bases between them. Germline V CDR1 and CDR2: SGHTA, FQGTGA. The CDR3 loop spans 16 amino acids. The CDR3 nucleotides read TGTGCCAGCAGCTTAACGGTAGGGGCCGGCTACAATGAGCAGTTCTTC. It specifies CASSLTVGAGYNEQFF.

The chain couples TRBV18 to TRBJ1-4, with D perhaps TRBD1 (6 bases). The germline V gene has CDR1 KGHSH and CDR2 LQKENI. Trimming removed 5 bases at V and 4 bases at J, with 8 bases between. This CDR3 is built from 13 residues. Written as DNA, the CDR3 is TGTGCCAGCTCAAAGGACAGTAATGAAAAACTGTTTTTT. Translating gives CASSKDSNEKLFF.

V and J are TRBV27 and TRBJ1-2, with a possible D match to TRBD1 (5 bases). The CDR3 sequence is 16 residues long. Germline CDR1 and CDR2: MNHEY and SMNVEV (reference sequence). With 4 bases removed from V and 4 bases from J, the gap between germline ends came to 19 bases. The CDR3: CASSSSGTLKGYGYTF. CDR3 in DNA: TGTGCCAGCAGTTCCTCCGGGACCCTGAAAGGCTATGGCTACACCTTC.

The chain couples TRBV2 to TRBJ1-2, with D perhaps matching TRBD1 (6 bases). The germline CDR1 and CDR2 sequences are SNHLY and FYNNEI. V lost 5 bases and J 7 bases, leaving 8 bases between the germline ends. This CDR3 contains 11 residues. This chain's CDR3 is CASSYRAGYTF. CDR3 sequence (DNA): TGTGCCAGCAGTTACAGGGCTGGCTACACCTTC.

This clone was seen a single time. The chain combines TRBV19 with TRBJ2-5; no reliable D call. The germline V and J ends were trimmed by 7 bases and 1 base, with 13 bases remaining between them. Germline V lookup: CDR1 LNHDA, CDR2 SQIVND (reference sequence). CDR3 size: 14 residues. Here the CDR3 reads CASTSGGSQETQYF. The CDR3 nucleotides are TGTGCCAGTACCTCAGGTGGATCCCAAGAGACCCAGTACTTC.

The V and J genes are TRBV12-5 and TRBJ1-6, with 8 positions matching TRBD1. Germline V gene lookup returns CDR1 LGHNT and CDR2 FRNRAP. Trimming cost V 6 bases and J 10 bases; bases outside gene matches: 11. The CDR3 sequence is 15 residues long. This CDR3 reads CASGLDREIGSPLHF. The CDR3 DNA reads as TGTGCTAGTGGCCTGGACAGGGAAATAGGGTCACCCCTCCACTTT.

V usage is TRBV7-9 and J usage is TRBJ1-1; tentatively, D is TRBD1 (6 bases). The CDR3 is 15 residues long. The germline V gene encodes CDR1 SEHNR and CDR2 FQNEAQ (reference sequence). V shed 5 bases and J shed 7 bases, with 20 bases lying between them. The CDR3 region is CASSQGVQGRYEAFF. DNA of the CDR3: TGTGCCAGCAGCCAAGGGGTACAGGGTAGGTATGAAGCTTTCTTT.

This chain links TRBV9 with TRBJ1-2; 9 bases match TRBD1. CDR1 and CDR2 from the germline V gene are SGDLS and YYNGEE. The CDR3 is made up of 22 amino acids. Trimming took 3 bases from V and 0 from J; bases not matched to a gene: 24. As DNA, the CDR3 is TGTGCCAGCAGCGCAGCCCCCGGATCCGGGACAGGGTTTTCAACAGCTAACTATGGCTACACCTTC. As protein: CASSAAPGSGTGFSTANYGYTF.

V is TRBV10-3 and J is TRBJ1-1, with unresolved D. Germline CDR1 is ENHRY and CDR2 is SYGVKD. This CDR3 has 14 amino acids. Trimming removed 6 bases at V and 4 bases at J, with 15 bases between. CDR3: CAISRGTTSTEAFF. The CDR3 DNA follows: TGTGCCATCAGCAGAGGAACGACCTCCACTGAAGCTTTCTTT.

The chain links TRBV5-4 to TRBJ2-6; D perhaps matches TRBD2 (5 bases). V was trimmed by 0 bases and J by 4 bases, leaving 11 bases between them. The CDR3 totals 16 residues. Per germline, CDR1 SGHNT and CDR2 YYREEE (reference sequence). The CDR3 loop is CASSLDSGVGANVLTF. The CDR3 DNA reads as TGTGCCAGCAGCTTGGATTCCGGGGTCGGGGCCAACGTCCTGACTTTC.

This rearrangement joins TRBV27 to TRBJ2-5, with 8 nucleotides matching TRBD1. The CDR3 is 15 residues long. Germline trimming cut 5 bases from V and 6 bases from J; bases unmatched to any gene: 11. Germline-derived CDR1 and CDR2 are MNHEY and SMNVEV (reference sequence). This CDR3 is CASSLDLTGAQTQYF. In nucleotides, the CDR3 is TGTGCCAGCAGTCTTGACTTGACAGGGGCACAGACCCAGTACTTC.

A few counts support this clone. V gene TRBV28 combines with J gene TRBJ2-7; the match to TRBD2 covers 8 bases. The CDR3 covers 15 residues. J lost 1 base, V lost 6 bases, and 8 bases had no gene match. Germline V gene sequence: CDR1 MDHEN, CDR2 SYDVKM. CDR3 region: CASRAGGATSYEQYF. Here the CDR3 DNA reads TGTGCCAGCAGGGCGGGGGGCGCGACTTCCTACGAGCAGTACTTC.

This clone was seen only once. This chain uses TRBV6-5 with TRBJ2-1, with 8 bases matching TRBD2. Germline CDR1 is MNHEY and CDR2 is SVGAGI. The CDR3 is made up of 13 amino acids. J lost 5 bases, V lost 7 bases, and 4 bases had no gene match. The CDR3 loop is CASKAGDDNEQFF. CDR3 coding DNA: TGTGCCAGCAAAGCGGGAGATGACAATGAGCAGTTCTTC.

The rearrangement uses TRBV29-1 and TRBJ2-7, with 8 bases identical to TRBD1. The CDR3 is 13 residues long. The germline gives CDR1 SQVTM, CDR2 ANQGSEA. The J segment lost 6 bases and the V segment lost 7 bases, leaving 11 bases of the junction unmatched. DNA for the CDR3: TGCAGCGCTACCGGGACAGGCTTTATCGAGCAGTACTTC. Translated: CSATGTGFIEQYF.

The chain carries TRBV23-1 and TRBJ2-6; 10 nucleotides line up with TRBD1. Being an ORF, TRBV23-1 has a function that is uncertain. The CDR3 extends over 18 amino acids. With V trimmed by 0 bases and J by 4 bases, 6 bases remained unmatched. CDR3 sequence (DNA): TGCGCCAGCAGTCAATCCGCCGGGACAGGGGCCGGGGCCAACGTCCTGACTTTC. Protein: CASSQSAGTGAGANVLTF.

This clone has a handful of counts. The chain joins TRBV19 to TRBJ2-2, with 8 positions matching TRBD2. CDR1 and CDR2 (germline): LNHDA, SQIVND (reference sequence). The CDR3 loop spans 16 amino acids. With 4 bases clipped from V and 1 base from J, the junction kept 5 bases outside the gene matches. CDR3 DNA sequence: TGTGCCAGTAGTACGGCGGGGGGCTTGAACACCGGGGAGCTGTTTTTT. Residues: CASSTAGGLNTGELFF.

This chain uses TRBV10-2 with TRBJ2-3, with 10 bases aligning to TRBD2. This CDR3 spans 16 amino acids. CDR1 and CDR2 from the germline V gene are WSHSY and SAAADI. After removal of 6 bases from V and 2 bases from J, the junction contained 8 bases not matched to a gene. The CDR3 region has the DNA TGCGCCAGCAGCACTAGCGGGGCTCTTTCCACAGATACGCAGTATTTT. Its translation: CASSTSGALSTDTQYF.

J is TRBJ1-4 and V is TRBV7-9; maybe TRBD1 (6 bases). Germline V gene data show CDR1 as SEHNR and CDR2 as FQNEAQ (reference sequence). V lost 2 bases to trimming and J lost 5 bases, with 15 bases between them. CDR3 length: 16 amino acids. DNA for the CDR3: TGTGCCAGCAGCTTAAGCCCCCAGGGGCGGAATGAAAAACTGTTTTTT. Its translation: CASSLSPQGRNEKLFF.

This chain joins TRBV9 and TRBJ2-3; D not resolved. There are 14 residues in the CDR3. CDR1 and CDR2 from the germline V gene are SGDLS and YYNGEE. Trimming left V 1 base short and J 0 bases short, with 6 bases between. This CDR3 reads CASSVLWSTDTQYF. The CDR3, as DNA: TGTGCCAGCAGCGTACTCTGGAGCACAGATACGCAGTATTTT.

J is TRBJ1-3 and V is TRBV29-1; the D is unclear. The CDR3 is 12 residues long. With 4 bases removed from V and 0 bases from J, the gap between germline ends came to 4 bases. The germline CDR1 and CDR2 sequences are SQVTM and ANQGSEA. CDR3 sequence reads: CSVVPSGNTIYF. The CDR3 DNA reads TGCAGCGTTGTTCCCTCTGGAAACACCATATATTTT.

The V gene is TRBV7-2, the J gene TRBJ2-2; tentative D call: TRBD2 (7 bases). Germline V gene lookup returns CDR1 SGHTA and CDR2 FQGNSA. V dropped 5 bases and J dropped 5 bases, with 12 bases sitting between them. The CDR3 spans 14 residues. This CDR3 is CASSPKGGTGELFF. CDR3 nucleotide sequence: TGTGCCAGCAGCCCAAAGGGGGGGACCGGGGAGCTGTTTTTT.

The chain joins TRBV5-8 to TRBJ1-1, with D unresolved. This CDR3 is 15 amino acids long. The V and J ends lost 0 bases and 0 bases respectively, with 9 bases between them. Per germline, CDR1 SGHTS and CDR2 YDEGEE. The chain's CDR3 is CASSLDPGMNTEAFF. The CDR3 region has the DNA TGTGCCAGCAGCTTGGATCCGGGCATGAACACTGAAGCTTTCTTT.